A single sample is the source of the 20 T cell receptor beta chains below, sequenced in a study of blood T cells in healthy people across ages. Using a J-beta primer mix together with a sample-barcoded 5' primer, a second PCR was run for roughly 7 to 11 cycles. TCRdb used MiXCR to reprocess the 5' RACE reads, holding one entry per CDR3 protein. This sample has about 800,000 distinct CDR3 sequences, with approximately 25% found just once. The same sample was also studied in work on T cells of mothers and their children.

Source material: blood. Receptors were obtained from a boy between 10 and 17 years old in good health.

The chain links TRBV24-1 to TRBJ2-3; the D gene is possibly TRBD1 (5 bases). This CDR3 contains 13 residues. CDR1 and CDR2 (germline): KGHDR, SFDVKD. V lost 0 bases, J lost 9 bases, and 9 bases lay in between. This chain's CDR3 is CATSDLADTTQYF. The CDR3 region has the DNA TGTGCCACCAGTGATTTGGCGGACACGACGCAGTATTTT.

V gene TRBV7-2 combines with J gene TRBJ2-4; the D gene could be TRBD1 or TRBD2 (5 bases each). Per the germline V gene, CDR1 is SGHTA and CDR2 is FQGNSA. V was pared by 2 bases and J by 6 bases, with 20 bases between. The CDR3 covers 17 residues. The CDR3 DNA is TGTGCCAGCAGCTTACTATCGTGGGACGACGTGGGAAACATTCAGTACTTC. Translating gives CASSLLSWDDVGNIQYF.

V gene TRBV29-1 combines with J gene TRBJ1-3; D is ambiguous. The CDR3 is 12 amino acids. Between the trimmed V and J ends, which lost 7 bases and 4 bases, there was a span of 11 bases. The germline gives CDR1 SQVTM, CDR2 ANQGSEA. The chain's CDR3 is CSAEGAGNTIYF. The CDR3 DNA reads as TGCAGCGCTGAGGGTGCGGGAAACACCATATATTTT.

Worth noting for this clonotype: A read error may produce the germline difference seen at one junction end. The chain recombines TRBV20-1 with TRBJ1-1; 9 bases are a match to TRBD1. This CDR3 comprises 14 residues. Germline lookup yields CDR1 DFQATT and CDR2 SNEGSKA (reference sequence). CDR3 sequence (DNA): TGCAGTGCAGCGGACAGGGGCTGGAACACTGAAACTTTCTTT. Encoded protein: CSAADRGWNTETFF.

V and J are TRBV14 and TRBJ2-2; 9 bases line up with TRBD2. The J segment lost 2 bases and the V segment lost 2 bases, leaving 6 bases of the junction unmatched. The CDR3 loop spans 17 amino acids. Germline V CDR1 and CDR2: SGHDN, FVKESK. The CDR3 DNA follows: TGTGCCAGCAGCCAACGGCGGGGGGGCCGAAACACCGGGGAGCTGTTTTTT. Translating it yields CASSQRRGGRNTGELFF.

This clonotype showed up just a few times. CDR3 amino acids: CASSQEVLAGGETQYF. The CDR3 DNA reads TGCGCCAGCAGCCAAGAGGTTCTAGCGGGGGGGGAGACCCAGTACTTC. The genes are TRBV4-3 and TRBJ2-5; 12 nucleotides line up with TRBD2. From germline, CDR1 is LGHNA and CDR2 YSLEER. V shed 0 bases, J shed 5 bases, and the junction held 4 bases outside the gene matches. This CDR3 spans 16 amino acids.

CDR3 nucleotides: TGCAGTGCTAGACCGATGACTCTGACGAATACGCAGTATTTT. It translates to CSARPMTLTNTQYF. The chain links TRBV20-1 to TRBJ2-3; D gene unclear. In germline, CDR1 is DFQATT, CDR2 SNEGSKA (reference sequence). This CDR3 is 14 amino acids long. The V gene lost 2 bases and the J gene lost 7 bases, with 16 bases spanning the gap.

This clonotype was counted a few times. The chain employs TRBV7-9 and TRBJ1-2, with TRBD1 matching over 10 bases. The trim removed 3 bases at V and 3 bases at J, leaving 1 base unmatched. This CDR3 region has 14 residues. Germline V gives CDR1 SEHNR, CDR2 FQNEAQ (reference sequence). In DNA, the CDR3 is TGTGCCAGCAGCTTGACAGGGGGCCACTATGGCTACACCTTC. As protein: CASSLTGGHYGYTF.

The gene calls are TRBV6-6 and TRBJ1-1, with TRBD1 matching 10 bases. This CDR3 is built from 15 residues. The germline gives CDR1 MNHNY, CDR2 SVGAGI (reference sequence). Germline trimming cut 5 bases from V and 2 bases from J; bases unmatched to any gene: 5. CDR3 bases: TGTGCCAGCAGTCAGACGACAGGGGGCAACACTGAAGCTTTCTTT. Translation: CASSQTTGGNTEAFF.

This clonotype was counted only a few times. The chain employs TRBV20-1 and TRBJ1-4; no clear D. The CDR3 length is 14 residues. Germline CDR1 is DFQATT and CDR2 is SNEGSKA (reference sequence). Trimming removed 0 bases at V and 4 bases at J, with 9 bases between. The CDR3, as DNA: TGCAGTGCTAGAGATTCCCGGCTTAATGAAAAACTGTTTTTT. Protein: CSARDSRLNEKLFF.

This sequence joins TRBV12-3 or TRBV12-4 and TRBJ2-7; D is uncertain. V lost 7 bases and J 0 bases, leaving 10 bases between the germline ends. CDR3 size: 13 residues. Here the CDR3 DNA reads TGTGCCAGCACTAAGGGATACTCCTACGAGCAGTACTTC. This gives the protein CASTKGYSYEQYF.

CDR3 bases: TGTGCCAGCAGTGCCTCTGTGGGTGAGCAGTACTTC. Its translation is CASSASVGEQYF. The chain joins TRBV12-3 or TRBV12-4 to TRBJ2-7; D ambiguous. The germline V and J ends were trimmed by 5 bases and 7 bases, with 12 bases remaining between them. The CDR3 loop spans 12 amino acids.

The table lists this clonotype with a few counts. CDR3 sequence (DNA): TGTGCCAGCAGTGAATATATCGGCGGCGGTGGGGGGGCTGAGCAGTTCTTC. Encoded protein: CASSEYIGGGGGAEQFF. This chain links TRBV25-1 with TRBJ2-5; TRBD2 is a possible D gene (7 bases). The end of the DNA is better explained by TRBJ2-1, so the J call may be wrong. The CDR3 consists of 17 residues. Looked up from germline, CDR1 is MGHDK and CDR2 is SYGVNS.

The V call is TRBV7-3, the J call TRBJ2-7, with 8 bases that match TRBD2. CDR3 length equals 14 residues. The V gene's germline CDR1 is SGHTA and CDR2 FQGTGA. J lost 2 bases, V lost 5 bases, and 5 bases had no gene match. The CDR3 nucleotides are TGTGCCAGCAGCATGCTAGCGGGCCCCTACGAGCAGTACTTC. It yields the protein CASSMLAGPYEQYF.

In its sample, this clonotype was seen once. The chain couples TRBV11-2 to TRBJ2-3, with 7 positions matching TRBD2. Germline V gives CDR1 SGHAT, CDR2 FQNNGV. The CDR3 runs to 16 residues. V was pared by 6 bases and J by 2 bases, with 11 bases of the junction left unmatched. In DNA, the CDR3 is TGTGCCAGCAGTTTTGAGCGGGGTGAGGTCACAGATACGCAGTATTTT. Protein product: CASSFERGEVTDTQYF.

CDR3 amino acids: CASSYVQGYTGELFF. The CDR3 coding sequence is TGTGCCAGCAGTTACGTACAGGGATACACCGGGGAGCTGTTTTTT. The chain is built from TRBV6-5 and TRBJ2-2; D is possibly TRBD1 (6 bases). Trimming stripped 2 bases from V and 3 bases from J, with 10 bases between. The germline CDR1 and CDR2 sequences are MNHEY and SVGAGI. The CDR3 extends over 15 amino acids.

As regards this clonotype: At one end, the junction sequence differs from germline, possibly due to a read error. The chain combines TRBV10-3 with TRBJ2-1; D is undetermined. CDR3 length: 15 residues. CDR1 and CDR2 from the germline V gene are ENHRY and SYGVKD. DNA for the CDR3: TGTGCCATCAGTCGGACCGGACCCCCGGGCAATAAGCAGTTCTTC. It is translated as CAISRTGPPGNKQFF.

The chain is built from TRBV5-6 and TRBJ2-7, with unresolved D. The V gene's germline CDR1 is SGHDT and CDR2 YYEEEE. Trimming removed 3 bases from V and 7 bases from J, with 8 bases in between. This CDR3 spans 11 amino acids. The CDR3 is CASSSGREQYF. CDR3 DNA sequence: TGTGCCAGCAGCTCTGGACGAGAGCAGTACTTC.

The chain is built from TRBV7-8 and TRBJ2-1, with unresolved D. The CDR3 is 14 amino acids. Germline V gives CDR1 SGHVS, CDR2 FQNEAQ. V dropped 4 bases and J dropped 1 base, with 8 bases sitting between them. This CDR3 reads CASSSDGSYNEQFF. The DNA for the CDR3 is TGTGCCAGCAGCTCCGACGGATCCTACAATGAGCAGTTCTTC.

V gene TRBV7-2 combines with J gene TRBJ2-5; D remains ambiguous. The CDR3 sequence is 12 residues long. V was trimmed by 4 bases and J by 5 bases, leaving 8 bases between them. Per the germline V gene, CDR1 is SGHTA and CDR2 is FQGNSA. The DNA of the CDR3 is TGTGCCAGCAGCTCCCCGTTTGAGACCCAGTACTTC. Translated: CASSSPFETQYF.